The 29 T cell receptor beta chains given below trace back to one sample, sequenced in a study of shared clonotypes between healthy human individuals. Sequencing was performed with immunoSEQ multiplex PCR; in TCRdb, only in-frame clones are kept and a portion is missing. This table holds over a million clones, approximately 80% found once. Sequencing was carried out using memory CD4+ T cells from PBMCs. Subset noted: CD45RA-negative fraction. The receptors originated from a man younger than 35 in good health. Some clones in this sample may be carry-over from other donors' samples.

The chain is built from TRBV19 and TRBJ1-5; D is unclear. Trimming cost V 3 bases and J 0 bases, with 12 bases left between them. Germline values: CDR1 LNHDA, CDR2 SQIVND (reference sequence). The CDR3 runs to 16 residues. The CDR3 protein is CASSITSDGSNQPQHF. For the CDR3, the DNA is TGTGCCAGTAGTATCACCTCGGACGGTAGCAATCAGCCCCAGCATTTT.

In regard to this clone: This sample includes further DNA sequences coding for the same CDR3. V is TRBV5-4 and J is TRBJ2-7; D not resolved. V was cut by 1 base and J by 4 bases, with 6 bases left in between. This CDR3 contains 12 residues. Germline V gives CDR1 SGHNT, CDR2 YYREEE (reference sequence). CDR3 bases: TGTGCCAGCAGCTTGATAGGGTACGAGCAGTACTTC. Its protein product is CASSLIGYEQYF.

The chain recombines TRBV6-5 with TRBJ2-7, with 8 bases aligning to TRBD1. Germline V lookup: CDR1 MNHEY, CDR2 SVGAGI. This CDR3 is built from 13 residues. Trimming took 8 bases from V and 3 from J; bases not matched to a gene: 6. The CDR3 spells CASAFDRGYEQYF. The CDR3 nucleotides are TGTGCCAGCGCGTTCGACAGGGGCTACGAGCAGTACTTC.

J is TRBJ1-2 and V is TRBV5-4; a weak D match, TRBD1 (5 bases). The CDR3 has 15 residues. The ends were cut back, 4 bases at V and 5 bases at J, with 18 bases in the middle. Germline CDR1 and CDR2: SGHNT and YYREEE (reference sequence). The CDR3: CASSPTRDGIYGYTF. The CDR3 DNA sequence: TGTGCCAGCAGCCCCACTAGGGACGGAATATATGGCTACACCTTC.

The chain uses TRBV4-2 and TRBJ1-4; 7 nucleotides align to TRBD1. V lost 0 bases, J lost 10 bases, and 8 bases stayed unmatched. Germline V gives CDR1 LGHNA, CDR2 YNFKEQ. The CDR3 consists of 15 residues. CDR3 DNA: TGTGCCAGCAGCCAAGACGGGCAGGGGGTGGGAAAACTGTTTTTT. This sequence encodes CASSQDGQGVGKLFF.

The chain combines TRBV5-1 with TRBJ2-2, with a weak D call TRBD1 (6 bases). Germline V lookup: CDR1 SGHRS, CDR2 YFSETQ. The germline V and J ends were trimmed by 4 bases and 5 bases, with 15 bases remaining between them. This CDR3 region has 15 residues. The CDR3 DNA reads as TGCGCCAGCAGCGAGAATGGGGGCGGGACCGGGGAGCTGTTTTTT. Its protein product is CASSENGGGTGELFF. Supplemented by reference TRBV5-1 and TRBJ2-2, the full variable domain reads KAGVTQTPRYLIKTRGQQVTLSCSPISGHRSVSWYQQTPGQGLQFLFEYFSETQRNKGNFPGRFSGRQFSNSRSEMNVSTLELGDSALYLCASSENGGGTGELFFGEGSRLTVL.

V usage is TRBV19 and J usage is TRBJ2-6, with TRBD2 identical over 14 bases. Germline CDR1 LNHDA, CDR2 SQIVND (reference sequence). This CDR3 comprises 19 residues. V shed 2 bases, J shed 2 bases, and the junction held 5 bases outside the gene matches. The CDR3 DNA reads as TGTGCCAGTAGTATAACTCGGGGACTAGCGGGAGCTGGGGCCAACGTCCTGACTTTC. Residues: CASSITRGLAGAGANVLTF.

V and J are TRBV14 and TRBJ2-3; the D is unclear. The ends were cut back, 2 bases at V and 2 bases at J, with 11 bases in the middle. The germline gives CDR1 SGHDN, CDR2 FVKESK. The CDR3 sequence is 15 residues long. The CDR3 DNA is TGTGCCAGCAGCCAACAGTACGGGTTCACAGATACGCAGTATTTT. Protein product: CASSQQYGFTDTQYF.

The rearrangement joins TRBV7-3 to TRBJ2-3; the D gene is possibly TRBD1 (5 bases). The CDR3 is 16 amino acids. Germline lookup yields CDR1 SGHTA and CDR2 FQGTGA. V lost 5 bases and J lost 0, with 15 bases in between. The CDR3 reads CASSQLGRSSTDTQYF. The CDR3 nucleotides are TGTGCCAGCAGCCAGCTGGGGCGTTCTAGCACAGATACGCAGTATTTT.

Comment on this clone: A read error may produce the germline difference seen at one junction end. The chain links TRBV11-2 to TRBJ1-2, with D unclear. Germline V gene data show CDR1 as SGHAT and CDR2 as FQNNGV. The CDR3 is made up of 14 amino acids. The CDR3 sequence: CASSLLMVGSVGVF. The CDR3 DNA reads TGTGCCAGCAGCTTACTCATGGTGGGGTCTGTTGGCGTCTTC.

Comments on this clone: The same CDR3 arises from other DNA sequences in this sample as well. The CDR3 DNA sequence: TGTGCCAGTAGCGACAGATCCTACGAGCAGTACTTC. Translating gives CASSDRSYEQYF. The V and J genes are TRBV19 and TRBJ2-7, with TRBD1 as a possible D gene (5 bases). The CDR3 has 12 amino acids. V was cut by 6 bases and J by 1 base, with 7 bases left in between. CDR1 is LNHDA and CDR2 is SQIVND in the germline V gene (reference sequence).

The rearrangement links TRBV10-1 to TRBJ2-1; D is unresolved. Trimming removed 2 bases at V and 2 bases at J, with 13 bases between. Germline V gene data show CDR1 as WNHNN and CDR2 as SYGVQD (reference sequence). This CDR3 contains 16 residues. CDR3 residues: CASSETGGTPYNEQFF. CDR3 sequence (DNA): TGCGCCAGCAGTGAGACGGGCGGTACCCCCTACAATGAGCAGTTCTTC.

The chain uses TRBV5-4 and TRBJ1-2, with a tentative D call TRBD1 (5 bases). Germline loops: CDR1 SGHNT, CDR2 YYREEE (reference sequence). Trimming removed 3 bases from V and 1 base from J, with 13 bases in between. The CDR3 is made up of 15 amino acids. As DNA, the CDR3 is TGTGCCAGCAGCTCCGGGGCAGGGCTTAACTATGGCTACACCTTC. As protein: CASSSGAGLNYGYTF.

DNA for the CDR3: TGTGCCAGCAGGAGAGATGGGACCCAGTACTTC. It yields the protein CASRRDGTQYF. This rearrangement joins TRBV6-6 to TRBJ2-5; D call uncertain. This CDR3 comprises 11 residues. CDR1 and CDR2 from the germline V gene are MNHNY and SVGAGI (reference sequence). Between the trimmed V and J ends, which lost 6 bases and 7 bases, there was a span of 9 bases.

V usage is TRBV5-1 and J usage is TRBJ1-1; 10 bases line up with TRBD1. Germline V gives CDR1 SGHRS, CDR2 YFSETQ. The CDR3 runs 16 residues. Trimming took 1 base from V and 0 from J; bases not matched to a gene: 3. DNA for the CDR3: TGCGCCAGCAGCTTGCGGACAGGGGGGATGAACACTGAAGCTTTCTTT. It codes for CASSLRTGGMNTEAFF.

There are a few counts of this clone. The CDR3 region is CASLRGGTSSYEQYF. The CDR3 nucleotides read TGTGCCAGCCTCCGGGGGGGTACGAGCTCCTACGAGCAGTACTTC. The rearrangement links TRBV7-2 to TRBJ2-7; TRBD2 matches at 8 bases. From germline, CDR1 is SGHTA and CDR2 FQGNSA. The CDR3 totals 15 residues. J was trimmed by 0 bases and V by 8 bases; bases with no gene match: 9. The variable domain in full, with the rest retrieved from reference TRBV7-2 and TRBJ2-7, is GAGVSQSPSNKVTEKGKDVELRCDPISGHTALYWYRQSLGQGLEFLIYFQGNSAPDKSGLPSDRFSAERTGGSVSTLTIQRTQQEDSAVYLCASLRGGTSSYEQYFGPGTRLTVT.

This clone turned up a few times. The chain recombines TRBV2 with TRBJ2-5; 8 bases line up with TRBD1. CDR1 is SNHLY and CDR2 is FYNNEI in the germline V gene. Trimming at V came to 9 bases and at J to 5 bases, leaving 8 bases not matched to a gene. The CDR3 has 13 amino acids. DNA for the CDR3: TGTGCCAGTGGACAGGGAATCGCCGAGACCCAGTACTTC. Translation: CASGQGIAETQYF. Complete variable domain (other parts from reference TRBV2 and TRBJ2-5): EPEVTQTPSHQVTQMGQEVILRCVPISNHLYFYWYRQILGQKVEFLVSFYNNEISEKSEIFDDQFSVERPDGSNFTLKIRSTKLEDSAMYFCASGQGIAETQYFGPGTRLLVL.

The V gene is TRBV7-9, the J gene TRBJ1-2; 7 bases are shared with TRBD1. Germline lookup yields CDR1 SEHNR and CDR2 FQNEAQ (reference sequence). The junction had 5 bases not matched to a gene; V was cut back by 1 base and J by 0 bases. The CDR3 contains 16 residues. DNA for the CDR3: TGTGCCAGCAGCTTAGGGGGAACAGGGGCTAACTATGGCTACACCTTC. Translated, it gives CASSLGGTGANYGYTF.

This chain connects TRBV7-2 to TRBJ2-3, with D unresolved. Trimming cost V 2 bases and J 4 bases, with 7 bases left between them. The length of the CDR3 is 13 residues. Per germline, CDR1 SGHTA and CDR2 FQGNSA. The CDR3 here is CASSLFAADTQYF. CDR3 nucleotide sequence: TGTGCCAGCAGCTTATTTGCAGCAGATACGCAGTATTTT. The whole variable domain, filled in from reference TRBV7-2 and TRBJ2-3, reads GAGVSQSPSNKVTEKGKDVELRCDPISGHTALYWYRQSLGQGLEFLIYFQGNSAPDKSGLPSDRFSAERTGGSVSTLTIQRTQQEDSAVYLCASSLFAADTQYFGPGTRLTVL.

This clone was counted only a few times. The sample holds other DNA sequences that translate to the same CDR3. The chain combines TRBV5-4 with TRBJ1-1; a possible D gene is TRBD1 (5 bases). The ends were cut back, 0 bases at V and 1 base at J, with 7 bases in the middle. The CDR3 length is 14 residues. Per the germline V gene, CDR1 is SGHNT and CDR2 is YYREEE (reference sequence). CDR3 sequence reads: CASSLGGRNTEAFF. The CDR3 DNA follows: TGTGCCAGCAGCTTGGGGGGACGGAACACTGAAGCTTTCTTT.

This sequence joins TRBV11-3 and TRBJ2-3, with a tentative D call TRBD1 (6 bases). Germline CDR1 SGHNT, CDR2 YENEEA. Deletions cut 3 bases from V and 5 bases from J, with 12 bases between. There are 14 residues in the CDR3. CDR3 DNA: TGTGCCAGCAGCTTTAGGGGACATTTAGATACGCAGTATTTT. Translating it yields CASSFRGHLDTQYF.

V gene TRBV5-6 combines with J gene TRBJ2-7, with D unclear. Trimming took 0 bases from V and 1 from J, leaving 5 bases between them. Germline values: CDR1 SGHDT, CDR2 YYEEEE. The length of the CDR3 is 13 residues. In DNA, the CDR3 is TGTGCCAGCAGCTTGGTGATTTCCTACGAGCAGTACTTC. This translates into CASSLVISYEQYF. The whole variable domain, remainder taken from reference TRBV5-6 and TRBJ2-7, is DAGVTQSPTHLIKTRGQQVTLRCSPKSGHDTVSWYQQALGQGPQFIFQYYEEEERQRGNFPDRFSGHQFPNYSSELNVNALLLGDSALYLCASSLVISYEQYFGPGTRLTVT.

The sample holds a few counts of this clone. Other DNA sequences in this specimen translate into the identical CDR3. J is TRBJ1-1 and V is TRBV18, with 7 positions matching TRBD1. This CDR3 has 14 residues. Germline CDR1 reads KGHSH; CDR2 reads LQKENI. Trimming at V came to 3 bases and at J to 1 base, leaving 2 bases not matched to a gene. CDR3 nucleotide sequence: TGTGCCAGCTCACCCGGACAGGCGAACACTGAAGCTTTCTTT. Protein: CASSPGQANTEAFF.

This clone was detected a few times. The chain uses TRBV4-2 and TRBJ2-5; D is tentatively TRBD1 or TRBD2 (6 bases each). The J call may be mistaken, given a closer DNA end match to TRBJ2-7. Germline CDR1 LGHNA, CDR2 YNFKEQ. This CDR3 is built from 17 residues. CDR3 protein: CASSPRDLGGTSYEQYF. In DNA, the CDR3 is TGTGCCAGCAGCCCCAGAGACCTCGGGGGCACGTCCTACGAGCAGTACTTC.

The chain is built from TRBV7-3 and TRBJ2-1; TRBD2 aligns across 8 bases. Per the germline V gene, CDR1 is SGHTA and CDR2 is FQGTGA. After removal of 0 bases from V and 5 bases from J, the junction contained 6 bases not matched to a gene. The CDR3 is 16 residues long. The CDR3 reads CASSLTSGAGDNEQFF. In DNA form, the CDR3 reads TGTGCCAGCAGCTTAACTAGCGGGGCTGGGGACAATGAGCAGTTCTTC.

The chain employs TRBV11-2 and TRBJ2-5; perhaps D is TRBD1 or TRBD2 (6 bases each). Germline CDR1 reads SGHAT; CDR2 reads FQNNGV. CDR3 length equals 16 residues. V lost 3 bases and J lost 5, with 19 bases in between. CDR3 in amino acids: CASSLGGRGGVETQYF. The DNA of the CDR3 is TGTGCCAGCAGCTTGGGTGGCAGGGGAGGCGTGGAGACCCAGTACTTC.

CDR3 sequence: CASSVLSGRGNEQFF. The CDR3 DNA follows: TGTGCCAGCAGCGTCTTGTCGGGCCGAGGCAATGAGCAGTTCTTC. J is TRBJ2-1 and V is TRBV11-1; D gene ambiguous. Germline CDR1 is SGHAT and CDR2 is FQDESV (reference sequence). The CDR3 is made up of 15 amino acids. V shed 5 bases and J shed 6 bases, with 17 bases lying between them.

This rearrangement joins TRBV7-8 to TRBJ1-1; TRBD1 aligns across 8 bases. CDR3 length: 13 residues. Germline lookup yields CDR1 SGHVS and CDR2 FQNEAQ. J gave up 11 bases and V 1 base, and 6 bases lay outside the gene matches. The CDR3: CASSLVWGQEAFF. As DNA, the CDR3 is TGTGCCAGCAGCTTAGTTTGGGGACAGGAGGCTTTCTTT.

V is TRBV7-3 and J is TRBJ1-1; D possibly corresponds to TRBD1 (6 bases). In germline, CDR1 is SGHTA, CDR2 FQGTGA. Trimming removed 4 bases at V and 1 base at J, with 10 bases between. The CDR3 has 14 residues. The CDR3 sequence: CASSSGARNTEAFF. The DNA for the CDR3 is TGTGCCAGCAGCTCGGGGGCGCGGAACACTGAAGCTTTCTTT. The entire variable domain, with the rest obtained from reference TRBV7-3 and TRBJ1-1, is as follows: GAGVSQTPSNKVTEKGKYVELRCDPISGHTALYWYRQSLGQGPEFLIYFQGTGAADDSGLPNDRFFAVRPEGSVSTLKIQRTERGDSAVYLCASSSGARNTEAFFGQGTRLTVV.